What follows are 14 T cell receptor beta chains derived from one specimen sequenced in a study of post-analysis software for immune sequencing data. Whole-study findings and limits: Patients used about five TRBV segments, including TRBV5-6, TRBV5-1 and TRBV20-1, more often than controls.

These receptors lack a known antigen. Built from TCR beta cDNA, the libraries had unique molecular identifiers in them. TCRdb passed the PCR reads through MiXCR, listing each CDR3 protein once. This sample has more than 500,000 distinct CDR3 sequences; around 36% occur once, and the top ten carry around 6%. The specimen was blood. Receptors originate from a girl between 2 and 17 years old with multiple sclerosis.

This clonotype has just a few counts. An end of the junction differs from the germline gene, which may be a read error. The chain combines TRBV20-1 with TRBJ1-6; tentative D call: TRBD1 (6 bases). This CDR3 is 13 amino acids long. Looked up from germline, CDR1 is DFQATT and CDR2 is SNEGSKA (reference sequence). This CDR3 reads CSARGQIDSPLHF. The CDR3, as DNA: TGCAGTGCAAGAGGACAGATCGATTCACCCCTCCACTTT.

This clonotype was seen only a few times. The rearrangement uses TRBV27 and TRBJ2-7; 9 nucleotides line up with TRBD2. The V and J ends lost 7 bases and 3 bases, in that order; junction bases with no gene match: 10. The CDR3 covers 15 residues. The germline CDR1 and CDR2 sequences are MNHEY and SMNVEV (reference sequence). The CDR3 sequence: CASTTLAGRHYEQYF. The DNA of the CDR3 is TGTGCCAGCACAACCCTAGCGGGGAGGCACTACGAGCAGTACTTC.

As DNA, the CDR3 is TGCGCCAGCAGCCACCGTGGACGGGGCAACACTGAAGCTTTCTTT. This gives the protein CASSHRGRGNTEAFF. The V gene is TRBV4-1, the J gene TRBJ1-1, with D maybe TRBD1 (5 bases). Trimming took 3 bases from V and 2 from J, leaving 13 bases between them. Per germline, CDR1 MGHRA and CDR2 YSYEKL. There are 15 residues in the CDR3.

This sequence joins TRBV7-2 and TRBJ2-7, with a tentative D call TRBD1 (5 bases). Trimming stripped 6 bases from V and 9 bases from J, with 12 bases between. The CDR3 consists of 11 residues. Germline CDR1 is SGHTA and CDR2 is FQGNSA. CDR3 DNA: TGTGCCAGCAGTACCAGGGATTCGCAGTACTTC. Its protein product is CASSTRDSQYF.

The CDR3 loop is CASLGLWGAGYGYTF. DNA of the CDR3: TGTGCCAGCCTGGGACTCTGGGGCGCAGGCTATGGCTACACCTTC. The chain links TRBV6-5 to TRBJ1-2; a weak D match, TRBD1 (5 bases). V lost 8 bases and J lost 4, with 20 bases in between. CDR1 is MNHEY and CDR2 is SVGAGI in the germline V gene. This CDR3 comprises 15 residues.

This chain connects TRBV7-2 to TRBJ2-1, with D hard to call. The V end lost 3 bases, the J end lost 4 bases, and 19 bases lay between the germline ends. The CDR3 totals 17 residues. Germline V lookup: CDR1 SGHTA, CDR2 FQGNSA. CDR3 in amino acids: CASSFRPRWNSYNEQFF. As DNA, the CDR3 is TGTGCCAGCAGCTTCCGACCAAGGTGGAATTCTTACAATGAGCAGTTCTTC.

CDR3 coding DNA: TGTGCCAGCAGCCCCCGGGCGGCGGAAACAACTAATGAAAAACTGTTTTTT. This encodes CASSPRAAETTNEKLFF. V and J are TRBV9 and TRBJ1-4, with D unresolved. V lost 4 bases and J 0 bases, leaving 16 bases between the germline ends. Germline V CDR1 and CDR2: SGDLS, YYNGEE. This CDR3 spans 17 amino acids.

The chain uses TRBV20-1 and TRBJ1-3; D is unresolved. This CDR3 spans 14 amino acids. Per germline, CDR1 DFQATT and CDR2 SNEGSKA (reference sequence). Trimming stripped 2 bases from V and 0 bases from J, with 8 bases between. In nucleotides, the CDR3 is TGCAGTGCTAGATCGCCGGCCTCTGGAAACACCATATATTTT. Residues: CSARSPASGNTIYF.

A remark on this clonotype: The junction and the germline gene differ at one end; a read error may be behind it. The chain joins TRBV20-1 to TRBJ2-3, with 14 bases that match TRBD2. The germline V gene has CDR1 DFQATT and CDR2 SNEGSKA (reference sequence). This CDR3 has 17 amino acids. CDR3 sequence reads: CNATGLAGEIATDTQYF. The CDR3 DNA sequence: TGCAATGCTACGGGACTAGCGGGGGAAATCGCGACAGATACGCAGTATTTT.

V usage is TRBV7-9 and J usage is TRBJ1-2; D remains ambiguous. Germline V gives CDR1 SEHNR, CDR2 FQNEAQ (reference sequence). The CDR3 consists of 15 residues. V was cut by 7 bases and J by 1 base, with 16 bases left in between. CDR3 loop: CASTPSEGLNYGYTF. CDR3 in DNA: TGTGCCAGCACCCCTTCGGAGGGTCTTAACTATGGCTACACCTTC.

In regard to this clonotype: With a much larger clone just one base away, this may be a read error. The V and J genes are TRBV4-1 and TRBJ2-1; TRBD2 is a possible D gene (5 bases). Per the germline V gene, CDR1 is MGHRA and CDR2 is YSYEKL. This CDR3 contains 15 residues. CDR3 in amino acids: CASSQDERPRDEQCF. CDR3 DNA: TGCGCCAGCAGCCAAGATGAGAGGCCTCGGGATGAGCAGTGCTTC.

This chain joins TRBV4-2 and TRBJ2-5; 7 bases map to TRBD1. CDR3 length: 15 residues. V was clipped by 2 bases and J by 1 base; unmatched bases: 4. Germline V gene data show CDR1 as LGHNA and CDR2 as YNFKEQ. CDR3: CASSQQGQAQETQYF. CDR3 nucleotide sequence: TGTGCCAGCAGCCAACAAGGACAGGCCCAAGAGACCCAGTACTTC.

This clonotype showed up just a few times. The chain links TRBV24-1 to TRBJ2-1; possibly TRBD1 or TRBD2 for D (5 bases each). V gave up 2 bases and J gave up 3 bases, with 10 bases separating them. CDR3 length: 15 residues. The germline gives CDR1 KGHDR, CDR2 SFDVKD. The CDR3 reads CATSDWGSNYNEQFF. The DNA of the CDR3 is TGTGCCACCAGTGATTGGGGGTCAAACTACAATGAGCAGTTCTTC.

The V gene is TRBV20-1, the J gene TRBJ2-7, with D possibly being TRBD1 (6 bases). Germline V gene sequence: CDR1 DFQATT, CDR2 SNEGSKA (reference sequence). This CDR3 comprises 13 residues. The ends were cut back, 6 bases at V and 3 bases at J, with 15 bases in the middle. In nucleotides, the CDR3 is TGCAGTGCCTACGAACAGGGTGACTACGAGCAGTACTTC. It specifies CSAYEQGDYEQYF.